These 31 T cell receptor beta chains share one sample of origin, sequenced in a study of beta chain features in type 1 diabetes. Reverse transcription of all isolated RNA meant that expressed TCRB transcripts were sequenced. TCRdb's copy holds only in-frame clones and misses some; the assay was immunoSEQ multiplex PCR. Found here are around 500,000 clones, roughly 10% of them singletons; the top ten hold 0.045% to 0.06%. Sequenced sample: naive CD4+ T cells from blood. These receptors all come from a woman aged 18-30 years in good health.

The chain uses TRBV7-8 and TRBJ2-5; unclear D gene. Germline V CDR1 and CDR2: SGHVS, FQNEAQ. V was clipped by 1 base and J by 4 bases, with 4 bases between them. There are 12 residues in the CDR3. Here the CDR3 reads CASSLVRETQYF. In nucleotides, the CDR3 is TGTGCCAGCAGCTTAGTCAGAGAGACCCAGTACTTC.

The V gene is TRBV7-8, the J gene TRBJ2-7; 7 bases line up with TRBD1. The CDR3 spans 15 residues. The germline gives CDR1 SGHVS, CDR2 FQNEAQ. V lost 6 bases and J lost 4; bases outside the gene matches: 12. The DNA of the CDR3 is TGTGCCAGCAGTCCAACGTACGGGACAGCTTACGAGCAGTACGTC. Translated, it gives CASSPTYGTAYEQYV.

With regard to this clone: A much more abundant neighbour one base away suggests this may be a read error. The chain carries TRBV7-8 and TRBJ2-5; D uncertain. The germline V gene has CDR1 SGHVS and CDR2 FQNEAQ. V lost 8 bases, J lost 5 bases, and 3 bases lay in between. The CDR3 totals 9 residues. CDR3 in DNA: TGTGCCAGCGGGGAGACCCAGTACTTC. Protein: CASGETQYF.

The chain couples TRBV5-4 to TRBJ2-3, with D uncertain. In germline, CDR1 is SGHNT, CDR2 YYREEE (reference sequence). V lost 4 bases, J lost 1 base, and 10 bases lay in between. The CDR3 extends over 14 amino acids. CDR3 nucleotides: TGTGCCAGCAGCCAACCGCTAGGCACAGATACGCAGTATTTT. Encoded protein: CASSQPLGTDTQYF.

The chain uses TRBV7-9 and TRBJ2-1; D remains unclear. The CDR3 consists of 15 residues. The germline gives CDR1 SEHNR, CDR2 FQNEAQ (reference sequence). V lost 7 bases, J lost 0 bases, and 13 bases lay in between. This CDR3 is CASMASFLSYNEQFF. Here the CDR3 DNA reads TGTGCCAGCATGGCCAGCTTCCTCTCCTACAATGAGCAGTTCTTC.

This rearrangement joins TRBV5-1 to TRBJ2-5, with unresolved D. Trimming removed 2 bases from V and 3 bases from J, with 17 bases in between. CDR3 size: 16 residues. The germline gives CDR1 SGHRS, CDR2 YFSETQ. The CDR3 DNA follows: TGCGCCAGCAGCTTCGGCGCATCAACTGGGGAAGAGACCCAGTACTTC. Translation: CASSFGASTGEETQYF.

The genes are TRBV9 and TRBJ2-5, with TRBD2 identical over 10 bases. The germline CDR1 and CDR2 sequences are SGDLS and YYNGEE. V dropped 0 bases and J dropped 4; count of bases not matched to a gene: 12. This CDR3 spans 18 amino acids. CDR3 sequence: CASSVVGASGGLGETQYF. The DNA of the CDR3 is TGTGCCAGCAGCGTAGTCGGGGCTAGCGGGGGTCTGGGAGAGACCCAGTACTTC. Full variable domain (missing parts from reference TRBV9 and TRBJ2-5): DSGVTQTPKHLITATGQRVTLRCSPRSGDLSVYWYQQSLDQGLQFLIQYYNGEERAKGNILERFSAQQFPDLHSELNLSSLELGDSALYFCASSVVGASGGLGETQYFGPGTRLLVL.

This clone has only a few counts. Other DNA sequences in this sample translate to the same CDR3. This chain links TRBV4-3 with TRBJ2-3; no firm D call. Germline CDR1 reads LGHNA; CDR2 reads YSLEER. V lost 1 base to trimming and J lost 2 bases, with 7 bases between them. The CDR3 contains 14 residues. The CDR3 sequence is CASSQGRPTDTQYF. CDR3 nucleotides: TGCGCCAGCAGCCAAGGCCGACCCACAGATACGCAGTATTTT.

The chain is built from TRBV28 and TRBJ2-7; D tentatively fits TRBD1 or TRBD2 (6 bases each). The CDR3 has 16 amino acids. V lost 2 bases to trimming and J lost 4 bases, with 18 bases between them. Germline CDR1 MDHEN, CDR2 SYDVKM. The CDR3 sequence is CASSLGPPTGGYEQYV. CDR3 bases: TGTGCCAGCAGTTTAGGCCCGCCGACAGGAGGGTACGAGCAGTACGTC.

The rearrangement links TRBV18 to TRBJ1-5; the D gene is possibly TRBD1 (5 bases). The germline V gene encodes CDR1 KGHSH and CDR2 LQKENI. The CDR3 has 15 residues. Deletions cut 2 bases from V and 3 bases from J, with 11 bases between. In DNA, the CDR3 is TGTGCCAGCTCACCAGTTTGGGACCCCAATCAGCCCCAGCATTTT. Translation: CASSPVWDPNQPQHF.

The J gene is TRBJ2-5, the V gene TRBV5-1; D not certain. Germline CDR1 is SGHRS and CDR2 is YFSETQ. This CDR3 comprises 13 residues. V was cut by 0 bases and J by 7 bases, with 10 bases left in between. CDR3 nucleotide sequence: TGCGCCAGCAGCTTGGACACTGCAGGGACCCAGTACTTC. It yields the protein CASSLDTAGTQYF.

This clone was seen a handful of times. The genes are TRBV7-9 and TRBJ2-3, with 7 bases matching TRBD1. CDR1 and CDR2 from the germline V gene are SEHNR and FQNEAQ (reference sequence). The CDR3 is 12 residues long. The V segment lost 5 bases and the J segment 10 bases; nucleotides outside the gene matches: 6. Here the CDR3 reads CASSEGASSQYF. The CDR3 nucleotides are TGTGCCAGCAGCGAGGGGGCTAGCTCGCAGTATTTT. The complete variable domain, with remaining parts taken from reference TRBV7-9 and TRBJ2-3, reads DTGVSQNPRHKITKRGQNVTFRCDPISEHNRLYWYRQTLGQGPEFLTYFQNEAQLEKSRLLSDRFSAERPKGSFSTLEIQRTEQGDSAMYLCASSEGASSQYFGPGTRLTVL.

The rearrangement links TRBV11-2 to TRBJ2-7, with 8 bases matching TRBD1. Germline lookup yields CDR1 SGHAT and CDR2 FQNNGV. CDR3 length: 15 amino acids. With V trimmed by 4 bases and J by 1 base, 6 bases remained unmatched. CDR3 amino acids: CASSSLRDRSYEQYF. CDR3 coding DNA: TGTGCCAGCAGCTCACTCCGGGACAGGTCCTACGAGCAGTACTTC.

This clone has only a few counts. The rearrangement joins TRBV25-1 to TRBJ2-5; no definite D call. Deletions cut 1 base from V and 1 base from J, with 10 bases between. The germline V gene encodes CDR1 MGHDK and CDR2 SYGVNS. This CDR3 comprises 15 residues. The CDR3 loop is CASSESLRSQETQYF. The CDR3 DNA reads TGTGCCAGCAGTGAATCTTTACGGTCCCAAGAGACCCAGTACTTC.

V gene TRBV23-1 combines with J gene TRBJ2-1, with D unresolved. TRBV23-1 is flagged as an ORF with uncertain function. This CDR3 is 16 amino acids long. With 3 bases removed from V and 9 bases from J, the gap between germline ends came to 21 bases. CDR3 DNA: TGCGCCAGCAGTCATCTGACCGGGTCCCCCTCGCCTGAGCAGTTCTTC. It is translated as CASSHLTGSPSPEQFF.

This sequence joins TRBV5-1 and TRBJ2-3; a possible D gene is TRBD2 (6 bases). This CDR3 comprises 15 residues. Germline CDR1 and CDR2: SGHRS and YFSETQ. Trimming pared 6 bases from V and 5 bases from J, leaving 19 bases between. The CDR3 protein is CASTLAARGIDTQYF. CDR3 DNA sequence: TGCGCCAGCACGCTGGCGGCCCGGGGGATAGATACGCAGTATTTT.

The sample holds a few counts of this clone. The chain has TRBV19 and TRBJ2-7; 7 positions agree with TRBD1. V dropped 5 bases and J dropped 3; count of bases not matched to a gene: 10. This CDR3 comprises 15 residues. The V gene's germline CDR1 is LNHDA and CDR2 SQIVND (reference sequence). The CDR3 nucleotides are TGTGCCAGTAGTGCGATACCGGGACAGTACTACGAGCAGTACTTC. Protein product: CASSAIPGQYYEQYF.

This clone was found a few times. This rearrangement joins TRBV4-1 to TRBJ2-6, with TRBD1 identical over 9 bases. The CDR3 has 17 residues. CDR1 and CDR2 from the germline V gene are MGHRA and YSYEKL. The junction had 4 bases not matched to a gene; V was cut back by 4 bases and J by 0 bases. CDR3: CASSPDRGRSGANVLTF. DNA of the CDR3: TGCGCCAGCAGCCCGGACAGGGGCCGCTCTGGGGCCAACGTCCTGACTTTC.

This clone was detected only a few times. This chain connects TRBV4-1 to TRBJ2-6, with D possibly being TRBD1 (6 bases). This CDR3 contains 18 residues. Trimming removed 1 base from V and 0 bases from J, with 13 bases in between. From germline, CDR1 is MGHRA and CDR2 YSYEKL. CDR3 protein: CASSQVAGALSGANVLTF. CDR3 sequence (DNA): TGCGCCAGCAGCCAAGTAGCAGGGGCCCTCTCTGGGGCCAACGTCCTGACTTTC.

The chain combines TRBV28 with TRBJ1-5; D remains ambiguous. The CDR3 spans 10 residues. From germline, CDR1 is MDHEN and CDR2 SYDVKM. V gave up 8 bases and J gave up 6 bases, with 5 bases separating them. CDR3 coding DNA: TGTGCCAGCGGGAGTCAGCCCCAGCATTTT. Amino acids: CASGSQPQHF.

This clone was detected only a few times. The V and J genes are TRBV7-7 and TRBJ1-6; D call uncertain. The V and J ends lost 1 base and 5 bases respectively, with 3 bases between them. Per the germline V gene, CDR1 is SSHAT and CDR2 is FNYEAQ (reference sequence). The CDR3 sequence is 13 residues long. The CDR3 here is CASSLGDNSPLHF. CDR3 DNA: TGTGCCAGCAGCTTAGGGGATAATTCACCCCTCCACTTT.

In its sample, this clone was seen a few times. Germline is not matched at one junction end, which may reflect a read error. The genes are TRBV4-1 and TRBJ1-2; unclear D gene. The CDR3 sequence is 14 residues long. The germline V gene has CDR1 MGHRA and CDR2 YSYEKL. The CDR3 DNA is TGCGCCAGCCGCCAAGGAACCCCTAACTATGGCTACACCTTC. Protein sequence: CASRQGTPNYGYTF.

The V and J genes are TRBV6-5 and TRBJ1-2; possibly TRBD1 for D (5 bases). CDR3 length equals 13 residues. With 5 bases removed from V and 3 bases from J, the gap between germline ends came to 10 bases. Germline V gene data show CDR1 as MNHEY and CDR2 as SVGAGI. CDR3 in amino acids: CASSPREDYGYTF. Written as DNA, the CDR3 is TGTGCCAGCAGTCCCAGGGAAGACTATGGCTACACCTTC.

The gene calls are TRBV9 and TRBJ2-1; 9 positions agree with TRBD2. This CDR3 is 19 amino acids long. V shed 0 bases, J shed 0 bases, and the junction held 10 bases outside the gene matches. CDR1 is SGDLS, CDR2 YYNGEE, per germline. The CDR3 coding sequence is TGTGCCAGCAGCGTAGGCGGACTAGCGAAATCACCCTCCTACAATGAGCAGTTCTTC. Its translation is CASSVGGLAKSPSYNEQFF.

This clone was found a few times. This chain uses TRBV19 with TRBJ1-4; 9 positions agree with TRBD1. J lost 10 bases, V lost 7 bases, and 10 bases had no gene match. Germline CDR1 LNHDA, CDR2 SQIVND (reference sequence). This CDR3 contains 14 residues. CDR3 sequence (DNA): TGTGCCAGTAACTGGGGGACAGGGCTCGGAAAACTGTTTTTT. This translates into CASNWGTGLGKLFF.

The sample holds a few counts of this clone. The gene calls are TRBV19 and TRBJ1-1, with D perhaps matching TRBD1 (5 bases). This CDR3 comprises 13 residues. V lost 2 bases, J lost 1 base, and 5 bases lay in between. Looked up from germline, CDR1 is LNHDA and CDR2 is SQIVND (reference sequence). The CDR3 bases are TGTGCCAGTAGTATACAGGGGAACACTGAAGCTTTCTTT. Its protein is CASSIQGNTEAFF.

There are a few counts of this clone. This chain connects TRBV29-1 to TRBJ2-7, with 8 bases that match TRBD1. Germline trimming cut 4 bases from V and 6 bases from J; bases unmatched to any gene: 11. In germline, CDR1 is SQVTM, CDR2 ANQGSEA. The CDR3 has 14 residues. In DNA form, the CDR3 reads TGCAGCGTTGTATCAGGGGGCCCCCTTGGCGAGCAGTACGTC. Its translation is CSVVSGGPLGEQYV.

This clone was detected a few times. The chain links TRBV29-1 to TRBJ2-7; D remains unclear. Between the trimmed V and J ends, which lost 4 bases and 0 bases, there was a span of 4 bases. Germline assignment: CDR1 SQVTM and CDR2 ANQGSEA. This CDR3 spans 11 amino acids. CDR3 residues: CSVATSYEQYV. CDR3 DNA sequence: TGCAGCGTTGCCACCTCCTACGAGCAGTACGTC.

The V and J genes are TRBV7-2 and TRBJ2-1, with 7 bases identical to TRBD1. The trim removed 10 bases at V and 3 bases at J, leaving 9 bases unmatched. The CDR3 sequence is 14 residues long. Germline CDR1 is SGHTA and CDR2 is FQGNSA. In nucleotides, the CDR3 is TGTGCCACGACCAGACAGGGCCTCTACAATGAGCAGTTCTTC. Its protein product is CATTRQGLYNEQFF.

As DNA, the CDR3 is TGTGCCAGTAGTATTGTGGAGAACACTGAAGCTTTCTTT. Residues: CASSIVENTEAFF. The rearrangement joins TRBV19 to TRBJ1-1; D unclear. Germline-derived CDR1 and CDR2 are LNHDA and SQIVND (reference sequence). The V end lost 3 bases, the J end lost 1 base, and 6 bases lay between the germline ends. There are 13 residues in the CDR3.

In this sample, this clone turned up a few times. The genes are TRBV5-1 and TRBJ2-5; a possible D gene is TRBD2 (6 bases). V lost 4 bases to trimming and J lost 5 bases, with 12 bases between them. This CDR3 is 13 amino acids long. CDR1 is SGHRS and CDR2 is YFSETQ in the germline V gene. The CDR3 protein is CASSRETTETQYF. The CDR3 region has the DNA TGCGCCAGCAGCCGGGAGACGACGGAGACCCAGTACTTC.